Presented here are 10 T cell receptor beta chains from one specimen sequenced in a study of shared clonotypes between healthy human individuals. CD45RO-negative, CCR7-positively selected cells formed the naive CD8 fraction, excluding terminally differentiated effector memory CD45RA+ cells. Profiling relied on immunoSEQ multiplex PCR, and the TCRdb table lists in-frame clones only, not all of them. The table lists roughly 850,000 clones, about 97% of them singletons. Sequencing input: naive CD8+ T cells sorted from blood. The receptors derive from a man under 40 in good health.

This rearrangement joins TRBV13 to TRBJ2-3, with 12 positions matching TRBD2. CDR1 is PRHDT, CDR2 FYEKMQ, per germline (reference sequence). The CDR3 is made up of 17 amino acids. Unmatched junction bases numbered 6, after V lost 3 bases and J lost 2 bases. In DNA, the CDR3 is TGTGCCAGCAGCTTGTCGGGACTAGCGGGTCTCACAGATACGCAGTATTTT. Its translation is CASSLSGLAGLTDTQYF.

This clone appeared once. The rearrangement links TRBV7-2 to TRBJ2-3; 11 bases line up with TRBD2. Germline CDR1 reads SGHTA; CDR2 reads FQGNSA. Trimming removed 5 bases from V and 7 bases from J; junction bases left unmatched: 5. This CDR3 has 14 amino acids. The CDR3 spells CASSPGLAEYTQYF. The DNA for the CDR3 is TGTGCCAGCAGCCCGGGACTAGCGGAGTATACGCAGTATTTT.

This clone appeared a few times. This sample includes further DNA sequences coding for the same CDR3. The rearrangement links TRBV5-1 to TRBJ2-7; possibly TRBD1 for D (5 bases). V gave up 1 base and J gave up 0 bases, with 8 bases separating them. CDR3 length equals 14 residues. Per germline, CDR1 SGHRS and CDR2 YFSETQ. DNA of the CDR3: TGCGCCAGCAGCTTGCAGGGAAGCTCCTACGAGCAGTACTTC. This codes for CASSLQGSSYEQYF.

This chain uses TRBV25-1 with TRBJ2-7; D is uncertain. The V gene lost 7 bases and the J gene lost 0 bases, with 19 bases spanning the gap. The CDR3 runs to 16 residues. The germline CDR1 and CDR2 sequences are MGHDK and SYGVNS. The CDR3 here is CASTPNNKGDSYEQYF. CDR3 nucleotide sequence: TGTGCCAGCACCCCTAACAATAAGGGTGACTCCTACGAGCAGTACTTC.

The chain is built from TRBV28 and TRBJ1-1; no clear D. CDR1 and CDR2 (germline): MDHEN, SYDVKM. The V and J ends lost 10 bases and 1 base respectively, with 10 bases between them. This CDR3 has 12 amino acids. In nucleotides, the CDR3 is TGTGCCACCCAACAGCGGAACACTGAAGCTTTCTTT. Its translation is CATQQRNTEAFF.

The chain combines TRBV6-5 with TRBJ1-5, with a tentative D call TRBD1 (5 bases). Germline V gene sequence: CDR1 MNHEY, CDR2 SVGAGI. This CDR3 contains 15 residues. Trimming stripped 0 bases from V and 6 bases from J, with 12 bases between. The CDR3 nucleotides read TGTGCCAGCAGTTACTCCGGGGGGTACGGTCAGCCCCAGCATTTT. Its translation: CASSYSGGYGQPQHF.

This clone was detected only once. The rearrangement joins TRBV11-2 to TRBJ2-7; D call uncertain. The V end lost 2 bases, the J end lost 6 bases, and 11 bases lay between the germline ends. The CDR3 sequence is 13 residues long. Germline-derived CDR1 and CDR2 are SGHAT and FQNNGV. In nucleotides, the CDR3 is TGTGCCAGCAGCTTACTCGGCAGGAGCGAGCAGTACTTC. Translated: CASSLLGRSEQYF.

J is TRBJ2-2 and V is TRBV2; 12 bases map to TRBD2. Germline V gene lookup returns CDR1 SNHLY and CDR2 FYNNEI. The length of the CDR3 is 19 residues. J gave up 5 bases and V 1 base, and 11 bases lay outside the gene matches. The chain's CDR3 is CASSEVRGLAGILTGELFF. CDR3 DNA: TGTGCCAGCAGTGAAGTTCGTGGACTAGCGGGAATTTTGACCGGGGAGCTGTTTTTT.

The chain links TRBV5-1 to TRBJ2-7; maybe TRBD1 (5 bases). CDR3 size: 16 residues. Germline V gene lookup returns CDR1 SGHRS and CDR2 YFSETQ. Trimming removed 1 base from V and 0 bases from J, with 14 bases in between. In DNA, the CDR3 is TGCGCCAGCAGCTTGTTTGGGGCAGCTGGCTCCTACGAGCAGTACTTC. It is translated as CASSLFGAAGSYEQYF.

CDR3 DNA sequence: TGTGCCAGCAGCGCGGCTAGCGATGAGCAGTTCTTC. It yields the protein CASSAASDEQFF. V usage is TRBV9 and J usage is TRBJ2-1; D possibly corresponds to TRBD2 (6 bases). The V gene's germline CDR1 is SGDLS and CDR2 YYNGEE. V shed 3 bases and J shed 8 bases, with 9 bases lying between them. The CDR3 runs to 12 residues.